This entry lists 9 T cell receptor beta chains sequenced from one sample in a study of Ad26.COV2.S vaccination and SARS-CoV-2 variants. The data were produced by immunoSEQ multiplex PCR, yet TCRdb's version contains in-frame clones alone and is incomplete. Seen here are about 480,000 clones, around nine tenths observed once, and the top ten hold 9.5% to 15%. As for treatment: roughly 18 received Ad26.COV2.S at low or high dose, single or two shots; roughly five received placebo; per-sample allocation not given. Collection of samples fell on day 63 after the first vaccine or placebo injection. This material consisted of peripheral blood, taken in a trial of Ad26.COV2.S vaccine versus placebo. All receptors derive from a person aged 18-60 years who received the Ad26.COV2.S COVID-19 vaccine or a placebo.

The chain joins TRBV2 to TRBJ1-2; tentative D call: TRBD1 (5 bases). Germline CDR1 is SNHLY and CDR2 is FYNNEI. V lost 6 bases and J lost 4, with 15 bases in between. CDR3 length equals 14 residues. The CDR3 nucleotides are TGTGCCAGCAGCCGGGCGGGTGGGGCCTATGGCTACACCTTC. Amino acids: CASSRAGGAYGYTF. Full variable domain (rest looked up from reference TRBV2 and TRBJ1-2): EPEVTQTPSHQVTQMGQEVILRCVPISNHLYFYWYRQILGQKVEFLVSFYNNEISEKSEIFDDQFSVERPDGSNFTLKIRSTKLEDSAMYFCASSRAGGAYGYTFGSGTRLTVV.

The chain employs TRBV10-1 and TRBJ1-1; TRBD1 matches 9 bases. Germline CDR1 WNHNN, CDR2 SYGVQD (reference sequence). The CDR3 runs 16 residues. J gave up 0 bases and V 6 bases, and 8 bases lay outside the gene matches. CDR3 region: CASRWDREVLNTEAFF. In DNA, the CDR3 is TGCGCCAGCAGGTGGGACAGGGAGGTCTTGAACACTGAAGCTTTCTTT.

V is TRBV5-6 and J is TRBJ1-1; D unclear. The CDR3 covers 19 residues. The V end was cut by 2 bases, the J end by 5 bases, with 28 bases between. The V gene's germline CDR1 is SGHDT and CDR2 YYEEEE. The chain's CDR3 is CASSLLVVNTGQRGTEAFF. CDR3 in DNA: TGTGCCAGCAGCTTATTGGTCGTGAACACCGGGCAGCGCGGGACTGAAGCTTTCTTT.

There are a few counts of this clone. The chain combines TRBV28 with TRBJ1-2; 7 bases agree with TRBD1. Germline V lookup: CDR1 MDHEN, CDR2 SYDVKM. J was trimmed by 7 bases and V by 4 bases; bases with no gene match: 6. The CDR3 spans 13 residues. The CDR3 region has the DNA TGTGCCAGCAGTTCGACAGGGTTTACTGGCTACACCTTC. Protein: CASSSTGFTGYTF.

This clone turned up a few times. The rearrangement links TRBV19 to TRBJ1-4; no clear D gene. Germline CDR1 LNHDA, CDR2 SQIVND (reference sequence). The CDR3 extends over 12 amino acids. V was shortened by 3 bases and J by 5 bases, with 4 bases between the two germline ends. The CDR3 coding sequence is TGTGCCAGTAGTATGGTGAATGAAAAACTGTTTTTT. Amino acids: CASSMVNEKLFF.

This clone was seen once. This chain links TRBV7-9 with TRBJ2-2; 10 nucleotides line up with TRBD2. V gave up 5 bases and J gave up 0 bases; unmatched junction bases: 12. The CDR3 has 19 residues. CDR1 and CDR2 (germline): SEHNR, FQNEAQ (reference sequence). The CDR3 nucleotides are TGTGCCAGCAGCAATGGACCGGGACTAGCGATTTCGAACACCGGGGAGCTGTTTTTT. It specifies CASSNGPGLAISNTGELFF.

In the case of this clone: At one end the junction does not follow the germline gene, possibly because of a read error. V and J are TRBV28 and TRBJ1-2; D gene ambiguous. CDR1 is MDHEN, CDR2 SYDVKM, per germline. The CDR3 has 11 amino acids. The CDR3 is CASSLLAPKTF. CDR3 coding DNA: TGTGCCAGCAGTTTGTTGGCCCCGAAAACATTC.

This sequence joins TRBV30 and TRBJ2-7, with 11 nucleotides matching TRBD1. Germline trimming cut 3 bases from V and 4 bases from J; bases unmatched to any gene: 11. The V gene's germline CDR1 is GTSNPN and CDR2 SVGIG (reference sequence). CDR3 size: 16 residues. The DNA for the CDR3 is TGTGCCTGGAGCCGTACCGGACAGGGGGCTGGGTACGAGCAGTACTTC. Translating gives CAWSRTGQGAGYEQYF.

The gene calls are TRBV19 and TRBJ1-5; D remains ambiguous. CDR3 length equals 14 residues. Germline V lookup: CDR1 LNHDA, CDR2 SQIVND (reference sequence). The V end was cut by 7 bases, the J end by 7 bases, with 17 bases between. The CDR3 nucleotides read TGTGCCAGTACTCCCGACCCTCGAGGGCAGCCCCAGCATTTT. Protein product: CASTPDPRGQPQHF.